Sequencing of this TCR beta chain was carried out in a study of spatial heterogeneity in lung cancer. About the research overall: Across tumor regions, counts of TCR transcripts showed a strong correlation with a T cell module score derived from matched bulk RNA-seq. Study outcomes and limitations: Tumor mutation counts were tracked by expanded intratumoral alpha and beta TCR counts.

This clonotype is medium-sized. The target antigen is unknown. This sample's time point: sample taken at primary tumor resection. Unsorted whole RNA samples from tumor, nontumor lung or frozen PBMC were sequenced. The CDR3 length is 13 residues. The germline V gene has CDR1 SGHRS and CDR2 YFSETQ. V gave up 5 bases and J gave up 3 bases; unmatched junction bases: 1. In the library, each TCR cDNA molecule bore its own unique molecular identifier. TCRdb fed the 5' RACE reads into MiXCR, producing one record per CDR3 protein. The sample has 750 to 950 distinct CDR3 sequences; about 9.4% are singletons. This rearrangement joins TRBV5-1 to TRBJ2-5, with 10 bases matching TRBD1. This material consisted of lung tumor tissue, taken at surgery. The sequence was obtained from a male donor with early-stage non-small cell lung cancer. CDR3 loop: CASRTGGEETQYF. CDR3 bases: TGCGCCAGCAGGACAGGGGGCGAAGAGACCCAGTACTTC.